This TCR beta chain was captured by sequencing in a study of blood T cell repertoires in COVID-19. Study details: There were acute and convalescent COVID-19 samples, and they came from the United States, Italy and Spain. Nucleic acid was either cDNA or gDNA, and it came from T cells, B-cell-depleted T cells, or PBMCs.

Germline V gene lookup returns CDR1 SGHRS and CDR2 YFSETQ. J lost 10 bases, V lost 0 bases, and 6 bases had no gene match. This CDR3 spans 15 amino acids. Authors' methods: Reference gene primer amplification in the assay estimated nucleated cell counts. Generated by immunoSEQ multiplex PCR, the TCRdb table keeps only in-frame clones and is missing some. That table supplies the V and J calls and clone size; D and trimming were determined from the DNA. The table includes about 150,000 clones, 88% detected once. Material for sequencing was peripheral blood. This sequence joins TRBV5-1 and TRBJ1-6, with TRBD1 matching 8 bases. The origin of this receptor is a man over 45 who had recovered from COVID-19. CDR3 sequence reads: CASSLDRGRGSPLHF. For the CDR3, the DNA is TGCGCCAGCAGCTTGGACAGGGGGAGGGGATCACCCCTCCACTTT.